In this sample, the clone carrying this TCR beta chain turned up once. The antigen remains unidentified. The repertoire was sequenced with immunoSEQ multiplex PCR; TCRdb's copy has only in-frame clones and lacks some. This sample yields 70,000 to 80,000 clones, of which 94% are seen a single time; less than 2.5% belongs to the top ten. The sample originates from a study of cytomegalovirus exposure and HLA in healthy donors. Findings of the study overall: Reportedly, diagnosis of cytomegalovirus status by the classifier showed high specificity and sensitivity.

The source material was PBMCs. This TCR came from a woman aged 18-29 years in good health and CMV-seronegative.

CDR3 DNA: TGTGCAACCGGACGGGGGAACCTGCGCACAGATACGCAGTATTTT. This codes for CATGRGNLRTDTQYF. The chain carries TRBV6-1 and TRBJ2-3; a weak D match, TRBD2 (6 bases). Germline CDR1 MNHNS, CDR2 SASEGT. The CDR3 consists of 15 residues.